Listed below are T cell receptor beta chains from one sample, sequenced in a study of T cell responses to AZD1222 COVID-19 vaccine. Sequenced by immunoSEQ multiplex PCR; TCRdb stores in-frame clones only, minus some. Among about 160,000 clones listed, 92% were seen once. The sample consisted of peripheral blood, taken on day 0 of MenACWY control vaccination. These receptors all come from an adult in good health. Both conserved end residues are part of each CDR3. A D gene is named only where the DNA matches it firmly. Clone size, where shown, is once, few, many, or a class for clones that have expanded.

d_call | j_call | clone_size | v_call | cdr3_nt | cdr3_aa
TRBD2 | TRBJ2-1 | - | TRBV9 | TGTGCCAGCAGCGTAGAGGGACTAGGCGGTGAGCAGTTCTTC | CASSVEGLGGEQFF
- | TRBJ1-2 | - | TRBV28 | TGTGCCAGCAGTTTAGGACTATATGGCTACACCTTC | CASSLGLYGYTF
- | TRBJ1-6 | - | TRBV6-4 | TGTGCCAGCAGCCCAGGACTTAATTCACCCCTCCACTTT | CASSPGLNSPLHF
- | TRBJ2-3 | - | TRBV19 | TGTGCCACCTGGGACCGCGCCCACACAGATACGCAGTATTTT | CATWDRAHTDTQYF
- | TRBJ2-1 | - | TRBV7-9 | TGTGCCAGCAGCTTATATCCGGTCCACTCCTACAATGAGCAGTTCTTC | CASSLYPVHSYNEQFF
- | TRBJ2-3 | once | TRBV6-5 | TGTGCTTCACGCGTCAGCGGTGATACGGATACGCAGTATTTT | CASRVSGDTDTQYF
TRBD1 | TRBJ1-1 | - | TRBV24-1 | TGTGCCACCAGTGCCTCGGGACAGGGGTACACTGAAGCTTTCTTT | CATSASGQGYTEAFF
- | TRBJ2-7 | once | TRBV9 | TGTGCCAGCAGCCCCGGTTATAGACAGGTCGGCTACGAGCAGTACTTC | CASSPGYRQVGYEQYF
- | TRBJ2-1 | - | TRBV11-3 | TGTGCCAGCAGCCCGGGGGACAATGAGCAGTTCTTC | CASSPGDNEQFF
- | TRBJ1-1 | - | TRBV5-3 | TGTGCCAGAAGGGCAGAGAACACTGAAGCTTTCTTT | CARRAENTEAFF
- | TRBJ1-4 | - | TRBV30 | TGTGCCTGGAGTGATGGACGACTGAGTGAAAAACTGTTTTTT | CAWSDGRLSEKLFF
- | TRBJ2-1 | - | TRBV18 | TGTGCCAGCTCACCAATATTTCCTTACAATGAGCAGTTCTTC | CASSPIFPYNEQFF
- | TRBJ2-7 | - | TRBV7-9 | TGTGCCAGCAGCTCCTTATTAGCGGACCTCTCCTACGAGCAGTACTTC | CASSSLLADLSYEQYF
TRBD2 | TRBJ2-5 | - | TRBV19 | TGTGCCAGTAGTGTCCCGGGCGGGGGTGGAGAGACCCAGTACTTC | CASSVPGGGGETQYF
- | TRBJ2-1 | once | TRBV7-8 | TGTGCCAGCAGCTCTCCGCGGGGGGGGACAGGGTTCGATGAGCAGTTCTTC | CASSSPRGGTGFDEQFF
- | TRBJ1-2 | - | TRBV6-5 | TGTGCCAGCAGTCCCGTTTTGGGGGCAAGTGGCTACACCTTC | CASSPVLGASGYTF
- | TRBJ1-5 | - | TRBV28 | TGTGCCAGCAGTTACACAGGATCACAGCCCCAGCATTTT | CASSYTGSQPQHF
- | TRBJ2-3 | - | TRBV2 | TGTGCCAGCCTAGGGGTAGCGGCTAGCACAGATACGCAGTATTTT | CASLGVAASTDTQYF
- | TRBJ2-5 | once | TRBV5-4 | TGTGCCAGCAGGCGGGCGAGTCCGGGGGAGACCCAGTACTTC | CASRRASPGETQYF
TRBD2 | TRBJ2-2 | - | TRBV3-1/TRBV3-2 | TGTGCCAGCAGCCAAGTGGGTCTAGCGGGCGGTGGCGGGGAGCTGTTTTTT | CASSQVGLAGGGGELFF
- | TRBJ2-3 | - | TRBV7-2 | TGTGCCAGCAGCGGGGCCATCAGCACAGATACGCAGTATTTT | CASSGAISTDTQYF
- | TRBJ1-2 | few | TRBV2 | TGTGCCAGCAGTGAGTTCGAGGGAGGCGGCTACACCTTC | CASSEFEGGGYTF
TRBD2 | TRBJ2-5 | - | TRBV2 | TGTGCCAGCAGTGAACAAAACGGGGGGTTCCAAGAGACCCAGTACTTC | CASSEQNGGFQETQYF
- | TRBJ1-2 | - | TRBV28 | TGTGCCAGCAGTCCAGGTGGGGGGAACTATGGCTACACCTTC | CASSPGGGNYGYTF
TRBD1 | TRBJ1-1 | - | TRBV7-6 | TGTGCCAGCAGCTTACAGGGGGCGGAAGCTTTCTTT | CASSLQGAEAFF
- | TRBJ1-1 | - | TRBV6-5 | TGTGCCAGCAGCGATCGGCGGAACACTGAAGCTTTCTTT | CASSDRRNTEAFF
- | TRBJ2-1 | - | TRBV5-3 | TGTGCCAGAAGCATAGACAGGAATGAGCAGTTCTTC | CARSIDRNEQFF
- | TRBJ1-2 | once | TRBV7-2 | TGTGCCAGCAGCTTAGCGCCGATCCCTAACTATGGCTACACCTTC | CASSLAPIPNYGYTF
- | TRBJ2-1 | - | TRBV4-3 | TGCGCCAGCAGCCAAAATCCCGGGACTTCTTACAATGAGCAGTTCTTC | CASSQNPGTSYNEQFF
TRBD2 | TRBJ2-5 | - | TRBV5-6 | TGTGCCAGCAGCCGGAGACTAGCGGGAGGGGCGGAGACCCAGTACTTC | CASSRRLAGGAETQYF
- | TRBJ2-4 | - | TRBV7-2 | TGTGCCAGCAGCTCGTCCAAAAACATTCAGTACTTC | CASSSSKNIQYF
TRBD1 | TRBJ2-5 | - | TRBV19 | TGTGCCAGTAGTACAGGGGGAGAGACCCAGTACTTC | CASSTGGETQYF
- | TRBJ2-1 | - | TRBV27 | TGTGCCAGCAGTTGGGAACGGTACAATGAGCAGTTCTTC | CASSWERYNEQFF